This T cell receptor (beta chain) was recorded in a study of T cell responses to AZD1222 COVID-19 vaccine. Study observations and caveats: Baseline seropositivity characterized only a handful of AZD1222 recipients. Two doses of AZD1222 preceded a rise in Spike-specific TCR breadth and depth.

The CDR3 consists of 13 residues. V shed 0 bases and J shed 6 bases, with 8 bases lying between them. Germline CDR1 LNHNV, CDR2 YYDKDF (reference sequence). A word on this clone: The antigen is not known. Other DNA sequences within the sample encode an identical CDR3.

Using immunoSEQ multiplex PCR, the repertoire was profiled, and TCRdb retains in-frame clones only, with some absent. The sample carries about 150,000 clones, approximately 90% recorded once. The chain employs TRBV15 and TRBJ1-2; D might be TRBD1 (6 bases). The sequence came from an adult who received the AZD1222 COVID-19 vaccine. Source: peripheral blood, taken 28 days after the second AZD1222 dose. CDR3 loop: CATSREEGDGYTF. Here the CDR3 DNA reads TGTGCCACCAGCAGAGAAGAGGGGGATGGCTACACCTTC.